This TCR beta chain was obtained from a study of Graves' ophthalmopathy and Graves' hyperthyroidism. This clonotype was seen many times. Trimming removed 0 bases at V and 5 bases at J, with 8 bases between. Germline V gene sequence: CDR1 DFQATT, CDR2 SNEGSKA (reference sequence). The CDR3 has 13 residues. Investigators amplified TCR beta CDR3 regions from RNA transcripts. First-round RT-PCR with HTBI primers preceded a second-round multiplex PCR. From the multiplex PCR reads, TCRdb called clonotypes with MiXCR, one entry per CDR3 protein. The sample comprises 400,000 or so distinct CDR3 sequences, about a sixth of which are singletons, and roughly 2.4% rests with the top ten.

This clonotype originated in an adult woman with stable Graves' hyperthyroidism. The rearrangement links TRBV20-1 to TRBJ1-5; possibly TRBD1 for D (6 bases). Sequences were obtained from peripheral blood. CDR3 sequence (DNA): TGCAGTGCTAGAGATAGGGGGTATCAGCCCCAGCATTTT. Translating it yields CSARDRGYQPQHF.